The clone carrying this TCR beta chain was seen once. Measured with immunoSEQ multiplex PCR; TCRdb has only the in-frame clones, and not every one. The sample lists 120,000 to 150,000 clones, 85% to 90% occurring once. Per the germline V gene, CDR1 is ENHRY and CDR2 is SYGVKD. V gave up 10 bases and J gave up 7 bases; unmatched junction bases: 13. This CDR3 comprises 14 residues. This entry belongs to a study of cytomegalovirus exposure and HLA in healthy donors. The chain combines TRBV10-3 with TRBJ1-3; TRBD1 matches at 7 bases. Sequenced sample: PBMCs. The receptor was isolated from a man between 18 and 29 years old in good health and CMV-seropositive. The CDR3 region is CATFGTIRGNTIYF. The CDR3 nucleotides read TGTGCCACCTTCGGGACAATCAGGGGGAACACCATATATTTT.